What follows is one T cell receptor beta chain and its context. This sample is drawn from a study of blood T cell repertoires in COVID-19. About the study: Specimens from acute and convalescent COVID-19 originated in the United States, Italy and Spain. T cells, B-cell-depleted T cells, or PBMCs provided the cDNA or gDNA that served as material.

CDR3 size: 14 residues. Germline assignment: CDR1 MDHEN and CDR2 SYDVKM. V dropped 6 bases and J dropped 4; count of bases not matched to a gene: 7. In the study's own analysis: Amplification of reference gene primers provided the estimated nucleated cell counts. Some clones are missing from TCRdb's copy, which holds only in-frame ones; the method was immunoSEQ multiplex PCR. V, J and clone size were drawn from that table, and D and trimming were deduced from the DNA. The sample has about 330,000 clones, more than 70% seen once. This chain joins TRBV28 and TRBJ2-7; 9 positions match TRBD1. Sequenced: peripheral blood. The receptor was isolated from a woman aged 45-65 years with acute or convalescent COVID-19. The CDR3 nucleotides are TGTGCCAGCAGCTACCGGGACAGGGAATACGAGCAGTACTTC. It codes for CASSYRDREYEQYF.